This T cell receptor beta chain is drawn from a study of blood T cell repertoires in COVID-19. Overall study: From T cells, B-cell-depleted T cells, or PBMCs came the material, which was cDNA or gDNA.

Seattle patient enrollment occurred during active infection, with longitudinal follow-up thereafter. The protocol was immunoSEQ multiplex PCR, while the TCRdb copy is restricted to in-frame clones and leaves out a portion. The sample consists of some 240,000 clones, more than 85% of them appearing once. CDR1 is LGHNA and CDR2 is YSLEER in the germline V gene. The V end was cut by 5 bases, the J end by 7 bases, with 12 bases between. The CDR3 is made up of 14 amino acids. This TCR derives from a man in his fifties or sixties with COVID-19, enrolled during active disease. The V and J genes are TRBV4-3 and TRBJ1-6; TRBD1 might be the D (5 bases). Sequences were obtained from peripheral blood. CDR3 amino acids: CASSREQGNSPLHF. The CDR3 bases are TGCGCCAGCAGCAGAGAGCAGGGAAATTCACCCCTCCACTTT.